The present T cell receptor beta chain was sequenced within a study of shared T cell receptors in the human thymus. The V gene's germline CDR1 is MRHNA and CDR2 SNTAGT. This CDR3 region has 16 residues. The V end was cut by 2 bases, the J end by 2 bases, with 13 bases between. Clones were sequenced by immunoSEQ multiplex PCR, and TCRdb holds only the in-frame ones, with some missing. The table lists 450,000 to 650,000 clones, around 78% of them singletons, with roughly 0.013% in the top ten. These same records also appear under a second study, on human thymus T cells. That study adds: The study used thymus tissue resected during corrective heart surgery. Use of V and J genes seemed skewed within the thymic and blood repertoires. There were highly overlapping thymic repertoires among unrelated individuals, as related research reported.

The sample was thymocytes. The chain links TRBV6-4 to TRBJ2-1, with D perhaps matching TRBD2 (6 bases). The clonotype was recovered from a boy less than two years old with a congenital heart defect. The CDR3 spells CASSDMEGTTYNEQFF. CDR3 nucleotide sequence: TGTGCCAGCAGTGACATGGAGGGAACTACCTACAATGAGCAGTTCTTC.